This is a list of T cell receptor beta chains from one sample in a study of T cells in Graves' hyperthyroidism and ophthalmopathy. TCRdb independently ran MiXCR on the multiplex PCR reads; one entry per CDR3 protein. Among about 640,000 distinct CDR3 sequences listed, approximately 14% were seen once. Input material: blood. These TCRs come from a woman in her forties or fifties with Graves' ophthalmopathy. Each CDR3 is given with its conserved first and last residue. The D gene is left open where the match is weak. Size is omitted from some rows. Given values are once, few, many or a class for expanded clones.

D: TRBD1; length: 14; V: TRBV7-2; J: TRBJ1-4; size: few; DNA: TGTGCCAGCAGCCAAGGACAGGGCCGGGAAAAACTGTTTTTT; CDR3: CASSQGQGREKLFF
D: NA; length: 12; V: TRBV30; J: TRBJ2-1; size: NA; DNA: TGTGCCTCAGCGGCGCCTCACTCAACGGGGTTCTTC; CDR3: CASAAPHSTGFF
D: NA; length: 15; V: TRBV5-6; J: TRBJ1-1; size: few; DNA: TGTGCCAGCAGCGATAGACCCTCCGGGGGCACTGAAGCTTTCTTT; CDR3: CASSDRPSGGTEAFF
D: NA; length: 16; V: TRBV7-9; J: TRBJ2-7; size: many; DNA: TGTGCCAGCAGCCCCTCGGATAGCGTTCGGTTCCACGAGCAGTACTTC; CDR3: CASSPSDSVRFHEQYF
D: NA; length: 15; V: TRBV5-6; J: TRBJ2-2; size: NA; DNA: TGTGCCAGCAGCACAGGTATACTGAACACCGGGGAGCTGTTTTTT; CDR3: CASSTGILNTGELFF
D: TRBD2; length: 16; V: TRBV20-1; J: TRBJ2-3; size: many; DNA: TGCAGTGCTAGAGATGTGGCTAGCGGATTCGCAGATACGCAGTATTTT; CDR3: CSARDVASGFADTQYF
D: TRBD2; length: 15; V: TRBV7-6; J: TRBJ2-1; size: many; DNA: TGTGCCAGCAGCGTCGGACTAGGGGCTTACAATGAGCAGTTCTTC; CDR3: CASSVGLGAYNEQFF
D: TRBD1; length: 14; V: TRBV6-2/TRBV6-3; J: TRBJ2-3; size: many; DNA: TGTGCCAGCAGACGGGACAGGGGTACAGATACGCAGTATTTT; CDR3: CASRRDRGTDTQYF
D: TRBD2; length: 15; V: TRBV10-3; J: TRBJ2-1; size: NA; DNA: TGTGCCATCAGTGTAGCGGGGGACTCCTACAATGAGCAGTTCTTC; CDR3: CAISVAGDSYNEQFF
D: NA; length: 10; V: TRBV29-1; J: TRBJ1-1; size: NA; DNA: TGCACCGTGAACGGGGCAGGGAGTTTCTTT; CDR3: CTVNGAGSFF
D: TRBD2; length: 17; V: TRBV27; J: TRBJ2-1; size: few; DNA: TGTGCCAGCAGTTTCTTTAAGCGGGGGGACTCCTACAATGAGCAGTTCTTC; CDR3: CASSFFKRGDSYNEQFF
D: TRBD2; length: 18; V: TRBV20-1; J: TRBJ2-3; size: many; DNA: TGCAGTGCCCTATATGGTGGACTAGCGGGATCTAGCACAGATACGCAGTATTTT; CDR3: CSALYGGLAGSSTDTQYF
D: NA; length: 12; V: TRBV7-3; J: TRBJ2-2; size: many; DNA: TGTGCCAGCAGCTTAAGTGCCGGGGAGCTGTTTTTT; CDR3: CASSLSAGELFF
D: NA; length: 13; V: TRBV20-1; J: TRBJ1-1; size: many; DNA: TGCAGTGCTAGACCCGACCGATACACTGAAGCTTTCTTT; CDR3: CSARPDRYTEAFF